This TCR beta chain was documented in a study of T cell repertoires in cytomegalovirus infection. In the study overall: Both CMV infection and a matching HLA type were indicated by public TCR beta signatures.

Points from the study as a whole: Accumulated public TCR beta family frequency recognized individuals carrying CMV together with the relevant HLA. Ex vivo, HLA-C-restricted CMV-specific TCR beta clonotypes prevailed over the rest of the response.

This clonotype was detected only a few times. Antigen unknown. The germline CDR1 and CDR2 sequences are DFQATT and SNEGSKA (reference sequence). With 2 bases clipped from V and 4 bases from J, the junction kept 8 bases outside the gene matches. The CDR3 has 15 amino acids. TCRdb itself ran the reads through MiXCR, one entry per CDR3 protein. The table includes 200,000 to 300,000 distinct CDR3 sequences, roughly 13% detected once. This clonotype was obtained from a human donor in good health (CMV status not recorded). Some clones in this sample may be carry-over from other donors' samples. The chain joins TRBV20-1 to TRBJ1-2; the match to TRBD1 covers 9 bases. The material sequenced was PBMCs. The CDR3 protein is CSARPGQGFSYGYTF. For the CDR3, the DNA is TGCAGTGCTAGACCCGGACAGGGGTTCAGCTATGGCTACACCTTC.